This T cell receptor (beta chain) was observed in a study of kidney transplant recipient with SARS-CoV-2 infection. Trimming pared 2 bases from V and 0 bases from J, leaving 12 bases between. The CDR3 consists of 16 residues. Per germline, CDR1 SGHKS and CDR2 YYEKEE (reference sequence). A few counts support this clonotype. TCRdb processed the reads anew with MiXCR; each CDR3 protein has one entry. Here the sample spans approximately 240,000 distinct CDR3 sequences, under 35% being singletons. Sample: a blood sample, taken at baseline and between days 110 and 120 from a kidney transplant recipient. This chain links TRBV5-5 with TRBJ2-1; D not certain. The receptor's source is a male patient in his thirties who had COVID-19 and was a kidney transplant recipient. Some T cells could come from the graft donor. CDR3: CASSLGPDSSYNEQFF. CDR3 nucleotides: TGTGCCAGCAGCTTAGGCCCAGATAGCTCCTACAATGAGCAGTTCTTC. Looking up the rest from reference TRBV5-5 and TRBJ2-1 gives the full variable domain: DAGVTQSPTHLIKTRGQQVTLRCSPISGHKSVSWYQQVLGQGPQFIFQYYEKEERGRGNFPDRFSARQFPNYSSELNVNALLLGDSALYLCASSLGPDSSYNEQFFGPGTRLTVL.